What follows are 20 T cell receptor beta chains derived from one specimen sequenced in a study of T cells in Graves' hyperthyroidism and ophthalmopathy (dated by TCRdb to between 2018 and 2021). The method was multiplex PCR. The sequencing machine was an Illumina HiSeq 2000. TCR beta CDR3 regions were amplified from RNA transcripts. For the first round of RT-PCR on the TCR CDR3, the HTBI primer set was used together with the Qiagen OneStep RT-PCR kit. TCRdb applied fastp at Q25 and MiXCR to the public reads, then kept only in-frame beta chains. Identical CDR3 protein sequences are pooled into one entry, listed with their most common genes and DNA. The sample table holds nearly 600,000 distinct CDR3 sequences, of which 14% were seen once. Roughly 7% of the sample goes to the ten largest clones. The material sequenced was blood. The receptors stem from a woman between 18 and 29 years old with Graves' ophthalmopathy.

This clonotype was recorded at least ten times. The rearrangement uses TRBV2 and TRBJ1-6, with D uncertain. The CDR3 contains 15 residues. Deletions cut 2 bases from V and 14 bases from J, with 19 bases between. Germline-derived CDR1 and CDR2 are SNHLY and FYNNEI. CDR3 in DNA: TGTGCCAGCAGTGAAACCTCGTTCCCCTCCGACTCCCTCCACTTT. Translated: CASSETSFPSDSLHF.

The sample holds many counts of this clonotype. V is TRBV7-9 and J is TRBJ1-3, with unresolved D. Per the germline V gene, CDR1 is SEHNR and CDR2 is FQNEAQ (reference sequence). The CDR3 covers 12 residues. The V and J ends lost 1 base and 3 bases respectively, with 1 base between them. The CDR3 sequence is CASSLDGNTIYF. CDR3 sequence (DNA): TGTGCCAGCAGCTTAGATGGAAACACCATATATTTT.

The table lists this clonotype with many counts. The CDR3 reads CASRGYQATEAFF. The CDR3 DNA reads as TGTGCCAGCAGGGGGTACCAGGCCACTGAAGCTTTCTTT. The genes are TRBV12-3 or TRBV12-4 and TRBJ1-1, with D hard to call. CDR3 length equals 13 residues. V was trimmed by 6 bases and J by 4 bases, leaving 12 bases between them.

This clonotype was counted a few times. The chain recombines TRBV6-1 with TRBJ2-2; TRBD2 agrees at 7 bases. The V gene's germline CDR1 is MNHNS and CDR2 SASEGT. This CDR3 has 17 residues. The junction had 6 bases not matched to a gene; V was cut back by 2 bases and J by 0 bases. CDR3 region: CASSELGGGANTGELFF. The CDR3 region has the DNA TGTGCCAGCAGTGAATTAGGTGGGGGGGCGAACACCGGGGAGCTGTTTTTT.

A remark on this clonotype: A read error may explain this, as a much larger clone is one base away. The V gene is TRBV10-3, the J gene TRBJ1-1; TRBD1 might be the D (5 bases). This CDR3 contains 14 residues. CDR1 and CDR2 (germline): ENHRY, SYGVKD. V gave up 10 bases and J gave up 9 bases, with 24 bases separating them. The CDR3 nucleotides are TGTGCCAGCACCCTTCTGGGAGGGGCCGTTAAAGCTTTCTTT. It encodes CASTLLGGAVKAFF.

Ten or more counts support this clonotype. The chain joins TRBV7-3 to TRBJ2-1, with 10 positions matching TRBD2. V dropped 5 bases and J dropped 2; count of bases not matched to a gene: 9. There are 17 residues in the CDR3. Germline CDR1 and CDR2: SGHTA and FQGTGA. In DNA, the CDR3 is TGTGCCAGCAGCCAAATGGGACTAGCGACAACCTACAATGAGCAGTTCTTC. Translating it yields CASSQMGLATTYNEQFF.

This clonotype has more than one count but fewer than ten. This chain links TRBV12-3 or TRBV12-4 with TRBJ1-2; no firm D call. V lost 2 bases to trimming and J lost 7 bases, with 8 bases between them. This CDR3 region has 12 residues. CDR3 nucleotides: TGTGCCAGCAGTTTAAGGGTTTCTGGCTACACCTTC. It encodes CASSLRVSGYTF.

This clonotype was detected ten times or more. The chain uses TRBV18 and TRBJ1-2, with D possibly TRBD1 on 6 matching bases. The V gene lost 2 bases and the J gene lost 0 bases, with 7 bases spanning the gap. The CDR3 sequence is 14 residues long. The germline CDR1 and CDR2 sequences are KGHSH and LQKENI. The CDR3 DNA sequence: TGTGCCAGCTCACCAGGACAGACTAACTATGGCTACACCTTC. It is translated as CASSPGQTNYGYTF.

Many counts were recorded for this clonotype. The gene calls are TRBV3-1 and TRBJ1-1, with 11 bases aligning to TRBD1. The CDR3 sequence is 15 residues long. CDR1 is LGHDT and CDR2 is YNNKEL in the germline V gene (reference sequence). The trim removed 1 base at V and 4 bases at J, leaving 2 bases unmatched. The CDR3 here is CASSQGDRGATEAFF. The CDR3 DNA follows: TGTGCCAGCAGCCAAGGGGACAGGGGGGCCACTGAAGCTTTCTTT.

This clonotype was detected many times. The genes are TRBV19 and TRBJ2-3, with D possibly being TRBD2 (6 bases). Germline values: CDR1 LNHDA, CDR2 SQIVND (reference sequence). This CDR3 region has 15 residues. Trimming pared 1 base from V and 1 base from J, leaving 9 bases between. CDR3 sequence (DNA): TGTGCCAGTAGTATAGCGGGAGAGGGCACAGATACGCAGTATTTT. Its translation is CASSIAGEGTDTQYF.

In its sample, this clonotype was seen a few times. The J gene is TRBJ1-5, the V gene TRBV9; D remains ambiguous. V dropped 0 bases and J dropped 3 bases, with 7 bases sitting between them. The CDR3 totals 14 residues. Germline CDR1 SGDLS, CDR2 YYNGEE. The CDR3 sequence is CASSVGGINQPQHF. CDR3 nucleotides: TGTGCCAGCAGCGTAGGAGGGATCAATCAGCCCCAGCATTTT.

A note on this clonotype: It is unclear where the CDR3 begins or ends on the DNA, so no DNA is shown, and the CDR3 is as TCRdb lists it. CDR3 residues: CASTDQTSMYLCASSYGVPQHF. The chain is built from TRBV6-1 and TRBJ1-5. Including both end residues, the CDR3 is 22 amino acids long. Germline V gives CDR1 MNHNS, CDR2 SASEGT.

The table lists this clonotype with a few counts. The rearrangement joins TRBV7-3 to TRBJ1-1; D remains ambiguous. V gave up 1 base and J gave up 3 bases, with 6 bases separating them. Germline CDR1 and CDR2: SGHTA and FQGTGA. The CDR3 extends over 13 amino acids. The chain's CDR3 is CASSLNADTEAFF. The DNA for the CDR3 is TGTGCCAGCAGCTTAAACGCGGACACTGAAGCTTTCTTT.

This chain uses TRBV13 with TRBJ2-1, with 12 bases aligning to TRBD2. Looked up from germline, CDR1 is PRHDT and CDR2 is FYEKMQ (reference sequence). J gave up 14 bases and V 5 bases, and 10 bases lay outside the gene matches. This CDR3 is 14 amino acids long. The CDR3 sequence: CASSPGLAGRGEFF. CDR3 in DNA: TGTGCCAGCAGCCCCGGACTAGCGGGACGAGGCGAGTTCTTC.

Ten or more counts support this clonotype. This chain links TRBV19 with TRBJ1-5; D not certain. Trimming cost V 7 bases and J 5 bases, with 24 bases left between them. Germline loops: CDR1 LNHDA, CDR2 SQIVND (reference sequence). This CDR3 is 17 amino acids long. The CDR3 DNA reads TGTGCCAGTAAGCGGCGACGTACAGTACCTAGGCATCAGCCCCAGCATTTT. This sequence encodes CASKRRRTVPRHQPQHF.

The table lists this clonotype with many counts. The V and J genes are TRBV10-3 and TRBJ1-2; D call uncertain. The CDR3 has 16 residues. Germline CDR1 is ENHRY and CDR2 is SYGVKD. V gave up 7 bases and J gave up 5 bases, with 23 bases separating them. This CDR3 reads CAIISVRASLAYGYTF. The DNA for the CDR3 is TGTGCCATCATCAGCGTTCGGGCTTCCCTCGCATATGGCTACACCTTC.

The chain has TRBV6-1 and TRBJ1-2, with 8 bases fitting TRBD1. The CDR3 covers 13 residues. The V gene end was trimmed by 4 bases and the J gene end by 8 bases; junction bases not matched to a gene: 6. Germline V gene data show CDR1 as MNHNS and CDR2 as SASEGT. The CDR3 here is CASSAGGMGGYTF. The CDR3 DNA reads TGTGCCAGCAGTGCAGGGGGCATGGGGGGCTACACCTTC.

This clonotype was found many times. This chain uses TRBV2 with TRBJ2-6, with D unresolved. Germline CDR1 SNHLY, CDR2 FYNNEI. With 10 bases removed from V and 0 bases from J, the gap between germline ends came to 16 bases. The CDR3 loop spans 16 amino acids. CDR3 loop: CATPPPGFSGANVLTF. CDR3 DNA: TGTGCCACCCCCCCTCCCGGATTCTCTGGGGCCAACGTCCTGACTTTC.

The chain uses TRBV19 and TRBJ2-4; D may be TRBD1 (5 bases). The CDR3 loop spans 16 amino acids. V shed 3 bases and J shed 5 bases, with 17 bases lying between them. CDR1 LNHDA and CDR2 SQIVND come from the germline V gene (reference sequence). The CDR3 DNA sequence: TGTGCCAGTAGTATCAGTTGGCAGGGTGTCGAAAACATTCAGTACTTC. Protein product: CASSISWQGVENIQYF.

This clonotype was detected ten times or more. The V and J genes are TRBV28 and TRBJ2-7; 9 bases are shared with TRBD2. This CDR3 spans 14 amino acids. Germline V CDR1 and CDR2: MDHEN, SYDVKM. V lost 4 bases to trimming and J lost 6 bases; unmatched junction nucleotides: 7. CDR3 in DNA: TGTGCCAGCAGTTCCGGGACTAGCTGGGGCGAGCAGTACTTC. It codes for CASSSGTSWGEQYF.